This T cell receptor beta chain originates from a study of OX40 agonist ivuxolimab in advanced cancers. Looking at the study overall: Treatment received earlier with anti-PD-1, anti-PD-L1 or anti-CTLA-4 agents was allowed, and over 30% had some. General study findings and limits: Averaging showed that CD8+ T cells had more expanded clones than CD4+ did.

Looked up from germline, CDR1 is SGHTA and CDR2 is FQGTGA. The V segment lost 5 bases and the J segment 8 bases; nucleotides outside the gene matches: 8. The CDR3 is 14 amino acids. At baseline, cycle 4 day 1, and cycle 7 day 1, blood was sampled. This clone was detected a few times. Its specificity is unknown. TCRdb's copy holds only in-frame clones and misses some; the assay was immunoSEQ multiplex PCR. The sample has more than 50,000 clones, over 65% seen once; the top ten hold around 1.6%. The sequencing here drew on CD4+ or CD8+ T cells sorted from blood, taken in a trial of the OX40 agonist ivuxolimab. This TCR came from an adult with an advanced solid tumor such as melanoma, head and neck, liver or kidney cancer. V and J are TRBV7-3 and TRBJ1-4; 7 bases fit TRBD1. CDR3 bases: TGTGCCAGCAGCCCCACAGGGGAGGAGGAAAAACTGTTTTTT. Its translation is CASSPTGEEEKLFF. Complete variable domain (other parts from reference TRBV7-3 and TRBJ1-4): GAGVSQTPSNKVTEKGKYVELRCDPISGHTALYWYRQSLGQGPEFLIYFQGTGAADDSGLPNDRFFAVRPEGSVSTLKIQRTERGDSAVYLCASSPTGEEEKLFFGSGTQLSVL.